This T cell receptor beta chain appears in the sequencing data of a study of blood T cell repertoires in COVID-19. The germline CDR1 and CDR2 sequences are SGHTA and FQGTGA. This CDR3 contains 17 residues. Germline trimming cut 1 base from V and 10 bases from J; bases unmatched to any gene: 14. In the study's own analysis: The authors estimated nucleated cell counts from reference gene primer amplification. Profiling relied on immunoSEQ multiplex PCR, and the TCRdb table lists in-frame clones only, not all of them. V and J calls and clone size are given by that table; D and trimming were obtained from the DNA. The sample shows 200,000 to 250,000 clones, 70% to 90% of them seen only once.

The receptor was isolated from a man younger than 45 with COVID-19, enrolled during active disease. The material sequenced was peripheral blood. V gene TRBV7-3 combines with J gene TRBJ1-4; TRBD1 agrees at 8 bases. The CDR3 nucleotides read TGTGCCAGCAGCTTAATAGGGGGGACAGGCCAACGGGGAAAACTGTTTTTT. Translated, it gives CASSLIGGTGQRGKLFF.